The 13 T cell receptor beta chains presented below share a single source sample, sequenced in a study of cytomegalovirus exposure and HLA in healthy donors. PCR employed 60 Vbeta and 13 Jbeta primers. TCRdb's copy holds only in-frame clones and misses some; the assay was immunoSEQ multiplex PCR. The profile shows 200,000 to 250,000 clones, roughly 82% of them singletons. What was sequenced was PBMCs. These receptors were obtained from a woman aged 35 to 49 in good health and CMV-seropositive.

The rearrangement uses TRBV7-2 and TRBJ1-5, with 9 bases lining up with TRBD1. With V trimmed by 1 base and J by 2 bases, 3 bases remained unmatched. In germline, CDR1 is SGHTA, CDR2 FQGNSA. The CDR3 loop spans 16 amino acids. The chain's CDR3 is CASSLGTGVGNQPQHF. The CDR3 DNA follows: TGTGCCAGCAGCTTAGGGACAGGGGTAGGCAATCAGCCCCAGCATTTT.

This clone showed up just a few times. This chain joins TRBV4-2 and TRBJ2-5, with TRBD2 matching 10 bases. Germline trimming cut 0 bases from V and 4 bases from J; bases unmatched to any gene: 8. This CDR3 spans 17 amino acids. CDR1 is LGHNA, CDR2 YNFKEQ, per germline. CDR3 sequence (DNA): TGTGCCAGCAGCCAAGATCTAGCGGGGGAAGAGGGAGAGACCCAGTACTTC. Protein: CASSQDLAGEEGETQYF.

This clone appeared once. The chain uses TRBV5-6 and TRBJ1-1, with 7 bases fitting TRBD1. CDR1 is SGHDT, CDR2 YYEEEE, per germline. The length of the CDR3 is 16 residues. Losses at the gene ends were 4 bases for V and 0 bases for J; bases not matched to a gene: 9. CDR3 protein: CASSKGPGQMNTEAFF. CDR3 in DNA: TGTGCCAGCAGCAAGGGGCCGGGACAGATGAACACTGAAGCTTTCTTT.

CDR3 sequence reads: CASSLDYPYEQYF. CDR3 nucleotides: TGTGCCAGCAGCTTAGACTATCCATACGAGCAGTACTTC. The V and J genes are TRBV11-2 and TRBJ2-7; the D is unclear. Germline values: CDR1 SGHAT, CDR2 FQNNGV. V was clipped by 0 bases and J by 4 bases, with 7 bases between them. The CDR3 contains 13 residues. Looking up the rest from reference TRBV11-2 and TRBJ2-7 gives the full variable domain: EAGVAQSPRYKIIEKRQSVAFWCNPISGHATLYWYQQILGQGPKLLIQFQNNGVVDDSQLPKDRFSAERLKGVDSTLKIQPAKLEDSAVYLCASSLDYPYEQYFGPGTRLTVT.

The chain uses TRBV11-3 and TRBJ2-5, with D possibly matching TRBD1 (5 bases). Germline CDR1 is SGHNT and CDR2 is YENEEA. This CDR3 is built from 14 residues. Trimming shortened V by 4 bases and J by 2 bases, and 11 bases separated the two germline ends. The CDR3 loop is CASSYDSPQETQYF. DNA for the CDR3: TGTGCCAGCAGCTATGACAGTCCTCAAGAGACCCAGTACTTC.

The rearrangement uses TRBV7-2 and TRBJ1-5; D call uncertain. The germline V and J ends were trimmed by 2 bases and 7 bases, with 9 bases remaining between them. The CDR3 runs to 13 residues. CDR1 and CDR2 (germline): SGHTA, FQGNSA. DNA for the CDR3: TGTGCCAGCAGCTTATACAGTGGACAGCCCCAGCATTTT. Its protein product is CASSLYSGQPQHF.

This clone was detected only a few times. V is TRBV19 and J is TRBJ2-7; D is uncertain. V lost 3 bases and J lost 2, with 8 bases in between. The germline V gene encodes CDR1 LNHDA and CDR2 SQIVND (reference sequence). The CDR3 sequence is 13 residues long. CDR3 coding DNA: TGTGCCAGTAGTATGGAGAGGACCTACGAGCAGTACTTC. As protein: CASSMERTYEQYF.

This clone was detected only a few times. The chain is built from TRBV21-1 and TRBJ1-4. TRBV21-1 is noted as a pseudogene. CDR3 length: 16 residues. The CDR3 DNA reads as TGTGCCAGCAGCACCCCACTCAGGAAACCCGGGGGAAAACTGTTTTTT. The encoded protein is CASSTPLRKPGGKLFF.

This clone was seen a single time. The chain uses TRBV18 and TRBJ2-2; tentatively, D is TRBD1 (5 bases). V was cut by 0 bases and J by 6 bases, with 11 bases left in between. CDR1 is KGHSH and CDR2 is LQKENI in the germline V gene. The CDR3 contains 15 residues. The CDR3 nucleotides read TGTGCCAGCTCACCACCCATGACAGCCCCCGGGGAGCTGTTTTTT. It yields the protein CASSPPMTAPGELFF. The full variable domain, completed using reference TRBV18 and TRBJ2-2, is NAGVMQNPRHLVRRRGQEARLRCSPMKGHSHVYWYRQLPEEGLKFMVYLQKENIIDESGMPKERFSAEFPKEGPSILRIQQVVRGDSAAYFCASSPPMTAPGELFFGEGSRLTVL.

The genes are TRBV30 and TRBJ2-3, with 10 bases aligning to TRBD2. Germline CDR1 and CDR2: GTSNPN and SVGIG (reference sequence). Trimming at V came to 8 bases and at J to 2 bases, leaving 1 base not matched to a gene. The CDR3 runs 12 residues. CDR3 region: CALAGDTDTQYF. The CDR3 bases are TGTGCCCTAGCGGGAGACACAGATACGCAGTATTTT.

The rearrangement uses TRBV5-4 and TRBJ2-6; D may be TRBD2 (5 bases). Germline V gene data show CDR1 as SGHNT and CDR2 as YYREEE (reference sequence). The CDR3 spans 17 residues. Trimming took off 0 bases at V and 0 bases at J, with 10 bases between the two ends. The CDR3 here is CASSLGGGISGANVLTF. CDR3 sequence (DNA): TGTGCCAGCAGCTTGGGAGGAGGAATCTCTGGGGCCAACGTCCTGACTTTC.

The rearrangement uses TRBV7-2 and TRBJ2-7; D gene uncertain. The ends were cut back, 4 bases at V and 0 bases at J, with 7 bases in the middle. The CDR3 is 13 residues long. Germline CDR1 reads SGHTA; CDR2 reads FQGNSA. CDR3 DNA: TGTGCCAGCAGCTCCCCCAGCTCCTACGAGCAGTACTTC. Amino acids: CASSSPSSYEQYF.

The rearrangement uses TRBV5-1 and TRBJ2-7; TRBD1 agrees at 10 bases. The CDR3 consists of 15 residues. Per the germline V gene, CDR1 is SGHRS and CDR2 is YFSETQ. J was trimmed by 3 bases and V by 4 bases; bases with no gene match: 7. The CDR3 loop is CASSPSDRGNYEQYF. The CDR3 DNA is TGCGCCAGCAGCCCCTCGGACAGGGGGAACTACGAGCAGTACTTC. Full variable domain (missing parts from reference TRBV5-1 and TRBJ2-7): KAGVTQTPRYLIKTRGQQVTLSCSPISGHRSVSWYQQTPGQGLQFLFEYFSETQRNKGNFPGRFSGRQFSNSRSEMNVSTLELGDSALYLCASSPSDRGNYEQYFGPGTRLTVT.